This TCR beta chain was identified in a study of cytomegalovirus exposure and HLA in healthy donors. Across the whole study: In an earlier analysis, 95 million to 130 million unique TCR beta sequences were found from approximately 170 million T cells.

Per germline, CDR1 MNHEY and CDR2 SVGAGI. The CDR3 extends over 14 amino acids. V was shortened by 7 bases and J by 8 bases, with 20 bases between the two germline ends. Use of 60 Vbeta and 13 Jbeta primers characterized the PCR. In the authors' methods: An analysis performed later counted 60 million to 90 million unique TCR beta chains (roughly 10 million of them shared). Using immunoSEQ multiplex PCR, the repertoire was profiled, and TCRdb retains in-frame clones only, with some absent. Clone size and V and J calls were adopted from that table, with D and trimming inferred from the DNA. In the table there are some 150,000 clones, less than 80% of which are singletons. Donors consisted of healthy bone marrow donors.

The sequence was obtained from a man in his fifties or sixties in good health and CMV-seropositive. The sequencing input was PBMCs. The chain joins TRBV6-5 to TRBJ1-2; D call uncertain. For the CDR3, the DNA is TGTGCCAGCACCGCATCCCATGGGCAGGCAGGCTACACCTTC. Protein product: CASTASHGQAGYTF.